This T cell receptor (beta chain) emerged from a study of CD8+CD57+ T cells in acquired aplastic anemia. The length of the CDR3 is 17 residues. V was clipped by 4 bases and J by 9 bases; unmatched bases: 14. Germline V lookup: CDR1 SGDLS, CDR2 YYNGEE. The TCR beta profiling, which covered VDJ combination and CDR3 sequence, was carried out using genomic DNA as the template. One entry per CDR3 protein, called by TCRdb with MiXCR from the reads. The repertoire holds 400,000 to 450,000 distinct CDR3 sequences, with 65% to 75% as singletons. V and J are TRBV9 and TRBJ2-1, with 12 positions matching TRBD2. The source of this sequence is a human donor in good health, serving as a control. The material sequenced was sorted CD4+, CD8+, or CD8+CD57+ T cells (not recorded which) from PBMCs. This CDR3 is CASSYTPSGGDPGEQFF. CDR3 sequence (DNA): TGTGCCAGCAGCTACACCCCTAGCGGGGGGGACCCGGGTGAGCAGTTCTTC.